The rows below give T cell receptor beta chains drawn from one sample of a study of blood T cell repertoires in COVID-19. Method: immunoSEQ multiplex PCR; TCRdb's copy keeps in-frame clones and lacks some. The sample lists about 280,000 clones, roughly 90% occurring once. The specimen was peripheral blood. All receptors derive from a man younger than 35 with active or convalescent COVID-19. CDR3s include the opening cysteine and the closing phenylalanine or tryptophan. Fields, in order: J gene, V gene, D gene, CDR3 length, CDR3 protein. The D gene is left open where the match is weak.

TRBJ2-5 | TRBV7-8 | . | 13 | CASSLGGRETQYF
TRBJ2-1 | TRBV7-9 | TRBD2 | 17 | CASSPGLAGGLHNEQFF
TRBJ2-7 | TRBV7-8 | . | 15 | CASSLVWRGIDEQYF
TRBJ1-5 | TRBV9 | . | 14 | CASSPSGSGQPQHF
TRBJ2-3 | TRBV10-3 | . | 14 | CAIRDSASTDTQYF
TRBJ2-3 | TRBV27 | TRBD2 | 17 | CASSLDWRGASTDTQYF
TRBJ2-7 | TRBV3-1/TRBV3-2 | . | 13 | CASSQAGVNEQYF
TRBJ2-3 | TRBV24-1 | . | 16 | CATSDKGEPTPDTQYF
TRBJ2-7 | TRBV5-1 | TRBD1 | 14 | CASSLEGQGAEQYF
TRBJ2-7 | TRBV18 | . | 14 | CASSEGLTFYEQYF
TRBJ1-3 | TRBV5-1 | . | 14 | CASSSGGDRNTIYF